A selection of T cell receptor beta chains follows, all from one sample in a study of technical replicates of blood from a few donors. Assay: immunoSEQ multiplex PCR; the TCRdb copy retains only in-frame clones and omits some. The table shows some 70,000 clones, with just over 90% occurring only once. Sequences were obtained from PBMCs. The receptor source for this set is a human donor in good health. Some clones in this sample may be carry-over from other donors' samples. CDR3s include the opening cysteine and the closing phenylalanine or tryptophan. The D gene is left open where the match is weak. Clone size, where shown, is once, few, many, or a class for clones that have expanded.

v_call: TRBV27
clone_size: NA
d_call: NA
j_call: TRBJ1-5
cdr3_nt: TGTGCCAGCAGTTTGGACGGCCCAGGGCAGCCCCAGCATTTT
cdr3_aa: CASSLDGPGQPQHF

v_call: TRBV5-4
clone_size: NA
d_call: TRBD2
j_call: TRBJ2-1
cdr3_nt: TGTGCCAGCAGCCCCAGAGCGGGGTACAATGAGCAGTTCTTC
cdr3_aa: CASSPRAGYNEQFF

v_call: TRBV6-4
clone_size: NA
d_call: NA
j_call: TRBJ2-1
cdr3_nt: TGTGCCAGCAGTCAATCCTTTTTCGGGAGCTCCTACAATGAGCAGTTCTTC
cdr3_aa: CASSQSFFGSSYNEQFF

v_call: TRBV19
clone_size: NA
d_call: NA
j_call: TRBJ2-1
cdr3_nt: TGTGCCAGTAGCCAGGAAGGGGGTGAGCAGTTCTTC
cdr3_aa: CASSQEGGEQFF

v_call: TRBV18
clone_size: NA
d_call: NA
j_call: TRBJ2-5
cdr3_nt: TGTGCCAGCTCACCCGGACAGTGGGAGACCCAGTACTTC
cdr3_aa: CASSPGQWETQYF

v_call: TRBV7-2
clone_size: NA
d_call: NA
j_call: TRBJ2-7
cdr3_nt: TGTGCCAGCAGCGATCGGTACGAGCAGTACTTC
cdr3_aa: CASSDRYEQYF

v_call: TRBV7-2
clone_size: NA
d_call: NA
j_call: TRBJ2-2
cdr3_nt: TGTGCCAGCAGGTTACCCCGCACCGGGGAGCTGTTTTTT
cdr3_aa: CASRLPRTGELFF

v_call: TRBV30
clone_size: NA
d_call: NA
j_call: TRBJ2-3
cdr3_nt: TGTGCCTGGAGACAGGCAGGAACAGATACGCAGTATTTT
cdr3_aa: CAWRQAGTDTQYF

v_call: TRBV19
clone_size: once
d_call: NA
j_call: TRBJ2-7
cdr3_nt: TGTGCCAGTAGTAGCGACAGGCCCAATCACGAGCAGTACTTC
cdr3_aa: CASSSDRPNHEQYF

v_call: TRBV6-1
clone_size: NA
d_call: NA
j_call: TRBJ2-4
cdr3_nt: TGTGCCAGCAGTGAAGGTCAGGGCAAGTACTTC
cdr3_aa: CASSEGQGKYF

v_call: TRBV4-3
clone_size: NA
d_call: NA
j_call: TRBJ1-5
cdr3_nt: TGCGCCAGCAGCCAAGTTGGTGACGGGACTTATAGCAATCAGCCCCAGCATTTT
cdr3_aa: CASSQVGDGTYSNQPQHF

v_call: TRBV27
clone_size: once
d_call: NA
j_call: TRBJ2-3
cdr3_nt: TGTGCCAGCAGTTTCGACCCGGGTGATACGCAGTATTTT
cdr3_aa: CASSFDPGDTQYF

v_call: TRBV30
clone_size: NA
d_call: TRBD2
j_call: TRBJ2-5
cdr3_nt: TGTGCCTGGATGGCGGGAGGGCCTGGGGAGACCCAGTACTTC
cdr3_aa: CAWMAGGPGETQYF

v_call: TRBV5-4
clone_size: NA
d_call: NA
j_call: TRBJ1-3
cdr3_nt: TGTGCCAGCAGCTTGGGGGGTCAGGGCCCCCTGTCCGGAAACACCATATATTTT
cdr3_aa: CASSLGGQGPLSGNTIYF

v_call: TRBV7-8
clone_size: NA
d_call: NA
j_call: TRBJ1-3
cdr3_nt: TGTGCCAGCAGCCCCCTCCGGGGGGCAATGAGAAACACCATATATTTT
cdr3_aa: CASSPLRGAMRNTIYF

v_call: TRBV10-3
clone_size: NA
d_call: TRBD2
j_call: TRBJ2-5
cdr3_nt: TGTGCCACAGGGAGCGGGAGTTCGGAGACCCAGTACTTC
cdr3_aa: CATGSGSSETQYF

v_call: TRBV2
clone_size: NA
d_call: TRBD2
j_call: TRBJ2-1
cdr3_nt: TGTGCCAGCAGGAGCTCCGGGACTAATGGGTTCTTC
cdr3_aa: CASRSSGTNGFF

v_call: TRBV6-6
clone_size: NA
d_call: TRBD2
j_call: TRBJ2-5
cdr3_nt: TGTGCCAGCAGCCGCGGACTAGCGGGGCCTCAAGAGACCCAGTACTTC
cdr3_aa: CASSRGLAGPQETQYF

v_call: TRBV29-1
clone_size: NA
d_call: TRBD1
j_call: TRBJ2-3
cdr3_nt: TGCAGCGTTGAAGAACAGGGGTTACTCACAGATACGCAGTATTTT
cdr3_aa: CSVEEQGLLTDTQYF

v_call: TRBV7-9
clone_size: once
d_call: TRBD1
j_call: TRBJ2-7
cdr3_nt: TGTGCCAGCAGCACCTGGACAGGGACCTACGAGCAGTACTTC
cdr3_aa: CASSTWTGTYEQYF

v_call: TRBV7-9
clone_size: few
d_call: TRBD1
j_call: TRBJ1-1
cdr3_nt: TGTGCCAGCAGCCCGAGAGGACAGGGGCAGACTGAAGCTTTCTTT
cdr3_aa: CASSPRGQGQTEAFF

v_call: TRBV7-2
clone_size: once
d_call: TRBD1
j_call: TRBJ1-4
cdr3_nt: TGTGCCAGCAGCTTAGCGAACAGGGGAGTAACTAATGAAAAACTGTTTTTT
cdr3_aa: CASSLANRGVTNEKLFF

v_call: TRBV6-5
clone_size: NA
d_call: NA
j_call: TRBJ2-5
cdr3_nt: TGTGCCACTAAGACTAGTGTCGAGACCCAGTACTTC
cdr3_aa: CATKTSVETQYF

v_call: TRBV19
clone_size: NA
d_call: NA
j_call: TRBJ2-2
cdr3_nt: TGTGCCAGTAGTACCCCCGGACAGAGGACCGGGGAGCTGTTTTTT
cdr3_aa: CASSTPGQRTGELFF

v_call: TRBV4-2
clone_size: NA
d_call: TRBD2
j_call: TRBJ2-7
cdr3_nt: TGTGCCAGCAGCCAAGGGGGACTAGCGGGGCTGAGCTCCTACGAGCAGTACTTC
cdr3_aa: CASSQGGLAGLSSYEQYF

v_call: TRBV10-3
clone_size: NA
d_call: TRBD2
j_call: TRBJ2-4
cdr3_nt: TGTGCCATCAGTGAAGTGGCGGCTAGCGGGGGCAAAGCCAAAAACATTCAGTACTTC
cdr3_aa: CAISEVAASGGKAKNIQYF

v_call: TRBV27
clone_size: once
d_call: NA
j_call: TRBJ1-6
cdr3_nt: TGTGCCAGCAGTCCCTATCCCAGGGTAGAATTAAGCTCACCCCTCCACTTT
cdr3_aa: CASSPYPRVELSSPLHF

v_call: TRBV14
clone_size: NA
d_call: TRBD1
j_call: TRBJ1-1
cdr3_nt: TGTGCCAGCAGCCAGATGACAGGGGGAACCACTGAAGCTTTCTTT
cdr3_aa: CASSQMTGGTTEAFF

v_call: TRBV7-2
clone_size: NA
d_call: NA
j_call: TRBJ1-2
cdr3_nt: TGTGCCAGCAGCCCCTTGGGGGGGGGCTTTGGCTACACCTTC
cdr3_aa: CASSPLGGGFGYTF

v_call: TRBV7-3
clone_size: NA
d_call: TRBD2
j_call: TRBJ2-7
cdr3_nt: TGTGCCAGCAGCTTAACGTCGGGAGGGGCCTACGAGCAGTACTTC
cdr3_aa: CASSLTSGGAYEQYF

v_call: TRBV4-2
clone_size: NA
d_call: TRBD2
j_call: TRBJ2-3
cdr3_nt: TGTGCCAGCAGCCAAGACCCCCCTGGACTAGCGGGAGGTGGCGGTACGCAGTATTTT
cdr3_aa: CASSQDPPGLAGGGGTQYF

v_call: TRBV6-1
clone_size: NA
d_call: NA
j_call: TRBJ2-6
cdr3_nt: TGTGCCAGCAAACCCTCTCGGTCTGGGGCCAACGTCCTGACTTTC
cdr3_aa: CASKPSRSGANVLTF

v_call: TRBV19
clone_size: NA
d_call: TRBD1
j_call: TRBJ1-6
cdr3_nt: TGTGCCAGTACCCCGGGGACAGGTTTAGGTTCACCCCTCCACTTT
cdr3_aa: CASTPGTGLGSPLHF

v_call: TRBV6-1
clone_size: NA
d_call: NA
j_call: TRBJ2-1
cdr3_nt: TGTGCCAGCAAAAATAGCGCGCTAAATGAGCAGTTCTTC
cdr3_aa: CASKNSALNEQFF

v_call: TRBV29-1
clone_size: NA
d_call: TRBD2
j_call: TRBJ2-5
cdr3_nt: TGCAGCGGGGGACTAGCAGACGAGACCCAGTACTTC
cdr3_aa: CSGGLADETQYF

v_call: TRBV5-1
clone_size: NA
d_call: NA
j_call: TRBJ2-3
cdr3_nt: TGCGCCAGCAGCTTGTCCCCGTACACAGATACGCAGTATTTT
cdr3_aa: CASSLSPYTDTQYF

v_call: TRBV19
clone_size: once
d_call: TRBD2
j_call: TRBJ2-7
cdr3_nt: TGTGCCAGTAGTATCGAAATGGCTAGCGGGAGGTACGAGCAGTACTTC
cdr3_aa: CASSIEMASGRYEQYF

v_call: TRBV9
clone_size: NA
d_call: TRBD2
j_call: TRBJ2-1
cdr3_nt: TGTGCCAGCAGCCCGCTAGCGGGAGGTAGCAATGAGCAGTTCTTC
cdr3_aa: CASSPLAGGSNEQFF

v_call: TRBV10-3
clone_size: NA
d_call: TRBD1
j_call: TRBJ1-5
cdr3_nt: TGTGCCATCAGTGAGTCAGGAAGGGGGCCCTATCAGCCCCAGCATTTT
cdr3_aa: CAISESGRGPYQPQHF